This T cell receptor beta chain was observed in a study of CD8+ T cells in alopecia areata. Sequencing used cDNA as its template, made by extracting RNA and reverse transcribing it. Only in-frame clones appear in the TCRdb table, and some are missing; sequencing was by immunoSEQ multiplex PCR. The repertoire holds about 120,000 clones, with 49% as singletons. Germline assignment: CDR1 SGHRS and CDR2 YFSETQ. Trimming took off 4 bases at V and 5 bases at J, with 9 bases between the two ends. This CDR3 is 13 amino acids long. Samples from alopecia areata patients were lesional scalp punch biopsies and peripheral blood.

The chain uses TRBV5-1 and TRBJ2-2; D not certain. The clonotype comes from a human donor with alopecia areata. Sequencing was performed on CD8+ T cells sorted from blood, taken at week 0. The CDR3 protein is CASSARQTGELFF. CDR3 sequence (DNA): TGCGCCAGCAGCGCCCGACAAACCGGGGAGCTGTTTTTT.